This T cell receptor beta chain originates from a study of blood T cells in healthy people across ages. It was with a sample-barcoded 5' primer and a J-beta primer mix that a second PCR of about 6 to 11 cycles was run. A 12-random-nucleotide template-switch adaptor tagged each cDNA molecule. At least 2.5 million CDR3-containing paired-end reads were obtained per sample. TCRdb independently ran MiXCR on the 5' RACE reads; one entry per CDR3 protein. The sample yields 1.4 million to 1.5 million distinct CDR3 sequences, approximately 42% seen once. This clonotype has only a few counts. The antigen is undetermined. Trimming took 4 bases from V and 0 from J, leaving 6 bases between them. Germline values: CDR1 DFQATT, CDR2 SNEGSKA (reference sequence). CDR3 length: 12 residues. Study outcomes and limitations: Long-lived donors exceeded aged donors in naive CD4+ cells and diversity.

Investigators took about 9.2 milliliters of peripheral blood from every donor. The TCR sequence derives from a woman aged 18-30 years in good health. The chain carries TRBV20-1 and TRBJ1-1; D unresolved. The sequencing input was blood. CDR3 coding DNA: TGCAGTGCTATGAGGATGAACACTGAAGCTTTCTTT. Translation gives CSAMRMNTEAFF.